This TCR beta chain was captured in a study of T cells in Graves' hyperthyroidism and ophthalmopathy. General study points: Ophthalmopathy was identified by the model a median approximately 6.9 months ahead of onset.

RNA transcripts yielded amplified TCR beta CDR3 regions. HTBI primers were used for first-round RT-PCR of the TCR CDR3. Using its own MiXCR run on the multiplex PCR reads, TCRdb lists one record per CDR3 protein. Among approximately 400,000 distinct CDR3 sequences listed, approximately 14% were seen once. Diagnosis of hyperthyroidism was new in patients aged 18 to 65, and its duration was under 2 months. There are a few counts of this clonotype. The antigen is not known. Source material: blood. This clonotype originated in a woman between 18 and 29 years old with Graves' hyperthyroidism.

The CDR3 DNA follows: TGCGCCAGCAGTGAGTCTAGCGGGAGTGGGAAGACCCAGTACTTC. Translated: CASSESSGSGKTQYF. The chain combines TRBV10-2 with TRBJ2-5; 9 bases agree with TRBD2. CDR1 and CDR2 from the germline V gene are WSHSY and SAAADI. The V gene end was trimmed by 0 bases and the J gene end by 6 bases; junction bases not matched to a gene: 5. The CDR3 consists of 15 residues.